The 10 T cell receptor beta chains below were found in one sample sequenced in a study of lymphopenia after photon versus proton radiotherapy. The table came from immunoSEQ multiplex PCR; TCRdb's copy has only in-frame clones and leaves some out. In the table there are roughly 67,000 clones, approximately 91% of which are singletons. The starting material was peripheral blood, obtained from a patient treated with photon-based radiotherapy. These receptors all stem from a woman in her seventies with pancreatic cancer.

CDR3 bases: TGTGCCAGCAGCCCACATACTCTCCAGCGGGAGGGTAACTCCTACAATGAGCAGTTCTTC. Residues: CASSPHTLQREGNSYNEQFF. The J gene is TRBJ2-1, the V gene TRBV7-6; 10 nucleotides align to TRBD2. V was clipped by 5 bases and J by 0 bases; unmatched bases: 16. This CDR3 spans 20 amino acids. Germline assignment: CDR1 SGHVS and CDR2 FNYEAQ.

This chain uses TRBV7-8 with TRBJ2-7; TRBD1 is a possible D gene (6 bases). Germline V gene sequence: CDR1 SGHVS, CDR2 FQNEAQ. The CDR3 totals 15 residues. With 5 bases removed from V and 0 bases from J, the gap between germline ends came to 14 bases. Written as DNA, the CDR3 is TGTGCCAGCAGCCCACAGGGCCCCTTCTCCTACGAGCAGTACTTC. Translated: CASSPQGPFSYEQYF.

The rearrangement uses TRBV5-1 and TRBJ2-2; D is possibly TRBD1 (7 bases). V was pared by 4 bases and J by 6 bases, with 10 bases between. Germline assignment: CDR1 SGHRS and CDR2 YFSETQ. There are 13 residues in the CDR3. CDR3 in amino acids: CASSLRGAGELFF. In nucleotides, the CDR3 is TGCGCCAGCAGCCTCAGGGGGGCCGGGGAGCTGTTTTTT.

The chain recombines TRBV4-2 with TRBJ2-3; the match to TRBD2 covers 7 bases. The CDR3 extends over 15 amino acids. Germline V gene lookup returns CDR1 LGHNA and CDR2 YNFKEQ. V lost 6 bases, J lost 4 bases, and 10 bases stayed unmatched. CDR3 amino acids: CASSRGLAVADTQYF. CDR3 sequence (DNA): TGTGCCAGCAGTCGAGGGCTAGCGGTAGCAGATACGCAGTATTTT.

J is TRBJ2-5 and V is TRBV2; TRBD1 matches at 9 bases. This CDR3 has 14 residues. After removal of 7 bases from V and 1 base from J, the junction contained 4 bases not matched to a gene. Germline V CDR1 and CDR2: SNHLY, FYNNEI. The CDR3 DNA follows: TGTGCCAGCACCAGGGACAGGGTCCAAGAGACCCAGTACTTC. Its protein is CASTRDRVQETQYF. Together with reference TRBV2 and TRBJ2-5, the CDR3 gives the full variable domain: EPEVTQTPSHQVTQMGQEVILRCVPISNHLYFYWYRQILGQKVEFLVSFYNNEISEKSEIFDDQFSVERPDGSNFTLKIRSTKLEDSAMYFCASTRDRVQETQYFGPGTRLLVL.

As to this clone: Mismatch with germline at one junction end may stem from a read error. J is TRBJ1-2 and V is TRBV14; possible D gene TRBD1, 5 bases. Germline V gene data show CDR1 as SGHDN and CDR2 as FVKESK. This CDR3 contains 14 residues. In DNA form, the CDR3 reads TGTGCCAGCAGCCAAGATACTGGTCGGAGGGGATCTTTCTTC. Residues: CASSQDTGRRGSFF.

As for this clone: An end of the junction does not agree with germline; a read error may underlie this. The chain joins TRBV5-1 to TRBJ2-3; no definite D call. The CDR3 extends over 14 amino acids. Germline CDR1 is SGHRS and CDR2 is YFSETQ. DNA of the CDR3: TGCGCCAGCAGCTTGTCATCGACCACAAATACGCAGTATTTT. Protein: CASSLSSTTNTQYF.

The CDR3 sequence is CASSPGGAVGELFF. Here the CDR3 DNA reads TGTGCCAGCAGCCCGGGGGGTGCAGTGGGGGAGCTGTTTTTT. V usage is TRBV19 and J usage is TRBJ2-2; TRBD2 agrees at 7 bases. The V gene's germline CDR1 is LNHDA and CDR2 SQIVND (reference sequence). This CDR3 comprises 14 residues. The ends lost 9 bases at V and 8 bases at J; junction bases unmatched: 12.

The V gene is TRBV28, the J gene TRBJ2-1; the match to TRBD2 covers 8 bases. The CDR3 is made up of 14 amino acids. CDR1 MDHEN and CDR2 SYDVKM come from the germline V gene. The junction had 3 bases not matched to a gene; V was cut back by 5 bases and J by 3 bases. For the CDR3, the DNA is TGTGCCAGCAGTCAACTAGCGGACTACAATGAGCAGTTCTTC. Amino acid sequence: CASSQLADYNEQFF.

The V call is TRBV18, the J call TRBJ1-3, with D uncertain. Germline CDR1 KGHSH, CDR2 LQKENI. This CDR3 is 15 amino acids long. Between the trimmed V and J ends, which lost 3 bases and 0 bases, there was a span of 9 bases. CDR3 sequence: CASSPEQNSGNTIYF. DNA for the CDR3: TGTGCCAGCTCACCTGAACAGAACTCTGGAAACACCATATATTTT.